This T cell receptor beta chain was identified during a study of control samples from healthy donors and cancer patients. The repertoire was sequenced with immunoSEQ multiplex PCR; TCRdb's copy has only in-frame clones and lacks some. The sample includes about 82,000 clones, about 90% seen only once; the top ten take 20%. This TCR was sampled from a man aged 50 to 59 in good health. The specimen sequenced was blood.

The CDR3 nucleotides are TGTGCCAGCAGCTCCATGGGACGAACCTTAAACAATGAGCAGTTCTTC. It codes for CASSSMGRTLNNEQFF. The rearrangement uses TRBV7-8 and TRBJ2-1; D is possibly TRBD1 or TRBD2 (5 bases each). This CDR3 has 16 residues. Trimming removed 4 bases from V and 5 bases from J, with 18 bases in between. Looked up from germline, CDR1 is SGHVS and CDR2 is FQNEAQ. Combining the CDR3 with reference TRBV7-8 and TRBJ2-1 gives the whole variable domain GAGVSQSPRYKVAKRGQDVALRCDPISGHVSLFWYQQALGQGPEFLTYFQNEAQLDKSGLPSDRFFAERPEGSVSTLKIQRTQQEDSAVYLCASSSMGRTLNNEQFFGPGTRLTVL.